The 26 T cell receptor beta chains in this list originate from one sample, sequenced in a study of response to subunit inactivated influenza vaccine. TCRdb used MiXCR to reprocess the RT-PCR reads, holding one entry per CDR3 protein. The table shows 550,000 to 800,000 distinct CDR3 sequences, with approximately 14% occurring only once. Sequencing was performed on PBMCs from blood, taken 12 days after vaccination. These receptor sequences come from a man in his fifties who received an inactivated influenza vaccine.

In its sample, this clonotype was seen a few times. The rearrangement joins TRBV6-5 to TRBJ1-6, with 9 bases lining up with TRBD1. The V gene's germline CDR1 is MNHEY and CDR2 SVGAGI. Unmatched junction bases numbered 6, after V lost 0 bases and J lost 9 bases. The CDR3 consists of 16 residues. CDR3 sequence reads: CASSYSRQGDTSPLHF. In DNA, the CDR3 is TGTGCCAGCAGTTACTCCAGACAGGGGGATACTTCACCCCTCCACTTT.

This clonotype was picked up many times. This sequence joins TRBV2 and TRBJ2-7; perhaps TRBD2 as D (6 bases). The germline CDR1 and CDR2 sequences are SNHLY and FYNNEI. Trimming cost V 5 bases and J 3 bases, with 11 bases left between them. The CDR3 loop spans 13 amino acids. The CDR3 reads CASSSLGGYEQYF. In nucleotides, the CDR3 is TGTGCCAGCAGTAGCCTCGGGGGCTACGAGCAGTACTTC.

The chain combines TRBV20-1 with TRBJ1-5; D is perhaps TRBD1 (5 bases). The length of the CDR3 is 12 residues. Trimming cost V 3 bases and J 5 bases, with 8 bases left between them. Germline CDR1 reads DFQATT; CDR2 reads SNEGSKA (reference sequence). The DNA for the CDR3 is TGCAGTGCTAGGGTGGGGGATCAGCCCCAGCATTTT. It specifies CSARVGDQPQHF.

J is TRBJ2-7 and V is TRBV6-1, with 8 positions matching TRBD1. This CDR3 region has 14 residues. The V gene end was trimmed by 6 bases and the J gene end by 4 bases; junction bases not matched to a gene: 8. Germline assignment: CDR1 MNHNS and CDR2 SASEGT. As DNA, the CDR3 is TGTGCCAGCAGGAACCCAGGGGGCTTATACGAGCAGTACTTC. Amino acid sequence: CASRNPGGLYEQYF.

The V and J genes are TRBV4-1 and TRBJ2-2; tentatively, D is TRBD2 (6 bases). The V gene's germline CDR1 is MGHRA and CDR2 YSYEKL. The length of the CDR3 is 14 residues. V shed 2 bases and J shed 7 bases, with 11 bases lying between them. The CDR3 DNA is TGCGCCAGCAGCCAAAAGTGGGGGGTCGGGGAGCTGTTTTTT. The encoded protein is CASSQKWGVGELFF.

This sequence joins TRBV10-3 and TRBJ1-1, with a weak D call TRBD1 (6 bases). In germline, CDR1 is ENHRY, CDR2 SYGVKD. This CDR3 contains 12 residues. Between the trimmed V and J ends, which lost 11 bases and 0 bases, there was a span of 10 bases. The CDR3: CASGGLNTEAFF. DNA for the CDR3: TGTGCCTCCGGGGGCCTGAACACTGAAGCTTTCTTT.

This clonotype showed up just a few times. It may be a read error: a sequence one base away is much more abundant. The chain joins TRBV7-2 to TRBJ2-1; the D call may be TRBD1 or TRBD2 (5 bases each). CDR3 size: 13 residues. V lost 1 base to trimming and J lost 7 bases, with 8 bases between them. CDR1 SGHTA and CDR2 FQGNSA come from the germline V gene. Here the CDR3 reads CASSLDGTNEQFF. CDR3 nucleotide sequence: TGTGCCAGCAGCTTAGACGGGACGAATGAGCAGTTCTTC.

This chain connects TRBV7-6 to TRBJ2-7; D may be TRBD1 or TRBD2 (5 bases each). CDR1 SGHVS and CDR2 FNYEAQ come from the germline V gene. Between the trimmed V and J ends, which lost 5 bases and 8 bases, there was a span of 13 bases. The CDR3 is made up of 12 amino acids. CDR3: CASSKGPIKQYF. The CDR3 nucleotides are TGTGCCAGCAGCAAGGGACCCATCAAGCAGTACTTC.

In this sample, this clonotype turned up many times. The chain links TRBV4-2 to TRBJ2-2; D is ambiguous. The length of the CDR3 is 16 residues. Trimming stripped 0 bases from V and 0 bases from J, with 8 bases between. Germline CDR1 is LGHNA and CDR2 is YNFKEQ. Here the CDR3 reads CASSQEHSANTGELFF. The CDR3 region has the DNA TGTGCCAGCAGCCAAGAACACTCCGCGAACACCGGGGAGCTGTTTTTT.

This chain joins TRBV28 and TRBJ2-5; TRBD1 matches at 7 bases. V trimming: 4 bases; J trimming: 5 bases; junction bases outside the gene matches: 7. Per the germline V gene, CDR1 is MDHEN and CDR2 is SYDVKM. The CDR3 runs 14 residues. CDR3 residues: CASSSGQSEETQYF. CDR3 nucleotide sequence: TGTGCCAGCAGTTCGGGACAGTCTGAGGAGACCCAGTACTTC.

This clonotype was recorded a few times. The V and J genes are TRBV6-1 and TRBJ2-3; possibly TRBD2 for D (5 bases). This CDR3 spans 14 amino acids. Per germline, CDR1 MNHNS and CDR2 SASEGT. V was clipped by 5 bases and J by 4 bases, with 13 bases between them. CDR3 in amino acids: CASSQLEGADTQYF. As DNA, the CDR3 is TGTGCCAGCAGTCAACTAGAGGGCGCAGATACGCAGTATTTT.

The table lists this clonotype with a few counts. The chain has TRBV5-1 and TRBJ2-5; D gene ambiguous. Germline V lookup: CDR1 SGHRS, CDR2 YFSETQ. The CDR3 has 14 residues. Trimming removed 7 bases at V and 1 base at J, with 14 bases between. The CDR3 sequence: CASGEPGPQETQYF. CDR3 DNA: TGCGCCAGCGGAGAACCGGGCCCCCAAGAGACCCAGTACTTC.

The chain links TRBV2 to TRBJ2-2; D is possibly TRBD1 (6 bases). Trimming took off 10 bases at V and 6 bases at J, with 12 bases between the two ends. The germline gives CDR1 SNHLY, CDR2 FYNNEI. This CDR3 contains 12 residues. CDR3 DNA: TGTGCCACACAGGGTTCTCCCGGGGAGCTGTTTTTT. Its protein is CATQGSPGELFF.

The V call is TRBV7-2, the J call TRBJ2-1; the D gene could be TRBD1 or TRBD2 (7 bases each). From germline, CDR1 is SGHTA and CDR2 FQGNSA. The CDR3 covers 15 residues. Deletions cut 1 base from V and 8 bases from J, with 15 bases between. The CDR3 sequence: CASSLGQGGSDEQFF. The CDR3 DNA is TGTGCCAGCAGCTTAGGACAGGGAGGGTCAGATGAGCAGTTCTTC.

V gene TRBV20-1 combines with J gene TRBJ1-6, with TRBD1 identical over 8 bases. Germline V gene lookup returns CDR1 DFQATT and CDR2 SNEGSKA (reference sequence). The CDR3 is made up of 16 amino acids. Germline trimming cut 6 bases from V and 0 bases from J; bases unmatched to any gene: 7. For the CDR3, the DNA is TGCAGTGCAACGAGGACAGGGAGCTCCTATAATTCACCCCTCCACTTT. Its protein product is CSATRTGSSYNSPLHF.

In this sample, this clonotype turned up a few times. The V call is TRBV21-1, the J call TRBJ2-1; TRBD2, the table's D call, lacks a check against the DNA. TRBV21-1 is listed as a pseudogene. The CDR3 covers 18 residues. The CDR3 DNA is TGTGCCAGCAGCAAGAGTAGAGGGGCTAGGGGGGAATACAATGAGCAGTTCTTC. It yields the protein CASSKSRGARGEYNEQFF.

The rearrangement joins TRBV12-3 or TRBV12-4 to TRBJ2-2; no clear D gene. This CDR3 spans 13 amino acids. V was trimmed by 3 bases and J by 7 bases, leaving 9 bases between them. The CDR3 spells CASSFLGFGELFF. CDR3 nucleotide sequence: TGTGCCAGCAGTTTCTTAGGGTTCGGGGAGCTGTTTTTT.

Many counts were recorded for this clonotype. The genes are TRBV12-3 or TRBV12-4 and TRBJ2-4, with 8 bases identical to TRBD1. The CDR3 loop spans 16 amino acids. The ends lost 6 bases at V and 2 bases at J; junction bases unmatched: 9. The chain's CDR3 is CASSVQGAGSKNIQYF. The CDR3 nucleotides are TGTGCCAGCAGCGTCCAGGGGGCCGGGTCCAAAAACATTCAGTACTTC.

In this sample, this clonotype turned up many times. The chain is built from TRBV20-1 and TRBJ2-7; D gene uncertain. V was pared by 7 bases and J by 3 bases, with 19 bases between. This CDR3 has 14 amino acids. Germline V gives CDR1 DFQATT, CDR2 SNEGSKA (reference sequence). DNA of the CDR3: TGCAGTGTTTATGCAGGTAATGGCGGCTACGAGCAGTACTTC. This codes for CSVYAGNGGYEQYF.

This clonotype was found a few times. The V call is TRBV5-5, the J call TRBJ2-2; possible D gene TRBD2, 6 bases. Trimming pared 7 bases from V and 6 bases from J, leaving 16 bases between. From germline, CDR1 is SGHKS and CDR2 YYEKEE (reference sequence). The CDR3 sequence is 14 residues long. CDR3 bases: TGTGCCAGCTCGACTTTGGGCGGGGCCGGGGAGCTGTTTTTT. Translated, it gives CASSTLGGAGELFF.

This clonotype has just a few counts. This chain links TRBV5-5 with TRBJ1-5; 10 nucleotides line up with TRBD1. Germline CDR1 SGHKS, CDR2 YYEKEE (reference sequence). The CDR3 covers 15 residues. The V and J ends lost 4 bases and 5 bases, in that order; junction bases with no gene match: 6. Written as DNA, the CDR3 is TGTGCCAGCAGCCACCGGACAGGGGGGGATCAGCCCCAGCATTTT. Translating it yields CASSHRTGGDQPQHF.

The sample holds a few counts of this clonotype. The CDR3 DNA reads as TGCGCCACCCGACAGGGCTACGAGCAGTACTTC. It codes for CATRQGYEQYF. The chain links TRBV10-2 to TRBJ2-7, with 7 positions matching TRBD1. The CDR3 spans 11 residues. V lost 10 bases to trimming and J lost 3 bases; unmatched junction nucleotides: 3. Germline V lookup: CDR1 WSHSY, CDR2 SAAADI.

Only a few counts were recorded for this clonotype. The chain has TRBV5-1 and TRBJ2-5, with D possibly being TRBD1 or TRBD2 (6 bases each). Per the germline V gene, CDR1 is SGHRS and CDR2 is YFSETQ. Trimming left V 4 bases short and J 4 bases short, with 17 bases between. The CDR3 has 15 residues. CDR3 sequence: CASSRGQGGGETQYF. CDR3 sequence (DNA): TGCGCCAGCAGCAGAGGACAAGGGGGAGGAGAGACCCAGTACTTC.

This clonotype was seen only a few times. V is TRBV7-3 and J is TRBJ2-2; D ambiguous. CDR1 and CDR2 (germline): SGHTA, FQGTGA. This CDR3 contains 15 residues. V lost 2 bases, J lost 1 base, and 8 bases lay in between. CDR3 amino acids: CASSLHSGNTGELFF. The CDR3 bases are TGTGCCAGCAGCTTACATTCCGGGAACACCGGGGAGCTGTTTTTT.

This clonotype appeared a few times. The CDR3 nucleotides read TGTGCCAGCAGTCGGACAGGGTTCCACGAGCAGTACTTC. Protein product: CASSRTGFHEQYF. The V gene is TRBV6-2 or TRBV6-3, the J gene TRBJ2-7; 8 bases align to TRBD1. J was trimmed by 5 bases and V by 5 bases; bases with no gene match: 5. There are 13 residues in the CDR3. Germline V CDR1 and CDR2: MNHEY, SVGEGT.

This clonotype came up many times. The chain joins TRBV12-3 or TRBV12-4 to TRBJ1-2, with no clear D. V lost 4 bases and J 5 bases, leaving 11 bases between the germline ends. This CDR3 contains 13 residues. This CDR3 is CASSWRRAYGYTF. The CDR3 DNA reads as TGTGCCAGCAGTTGGCGCCGCGCTTATGGCTACACCTTC.